These T cell receptor beta chains were read from a single sample in a study of cytomegalovirus exposure and HLA in healthy donors. The method was immunoSEQ multiplex PCR; TCRdb's version includes in-frame clones alone and lacks a portion of them. Of about 360,000 clones listed, approximately 90% are singletons. Material: PBMCs. The receptors were gathered from a woman younger than 35 in good health and CMV-seronegative. Both conserved end residues are part of each CDR3. Fields, in order: V gene, J gene, D gene, CDR3 length, clone size, CDR3 DNA, CDR3 protein. D genes are given only for firm matches. The size entry is marked missing in some rows and otherwise reads once, few, many or a size class.

TRBV27,TRBJ1-2,TRBD1,15,.,TGTGCCAGCAGGCCTACAGGGGGCTTTTACTATGGCTACACCTTC,CASRPTGGFYYGYTF
TRBV19,TRBJ2-1,.,14,.,TGTGCCAGTAGTCCGTCCGGGGGGCTCAATGAGCAGTTCTTC,CASSPSGGLNEQFF
TRBV28,TRBJ2-4,.,14,.,TGTGCCTCACAACAGGGTGGCGCCAAAAACATTCAGTACTTC,CASQQGGAKNIQYF
TRBV28,TRBJ2-5,TRBD1,16,few,TGTGCCAGCAGTTTACCGAGGGGGCTCGGCGGTCAGACCCAGTACTTC,CASSLPRGLGGQTQYF
TRBV2,TRBJ1-5,.,11,few,TGTGCCAGCAGTGACGGACTGACCCAGCATTTT,CASSDGLTQHF
TRBV10-1,TRBJ2-7,.,12,few,TGCGCCAGCAGTGCGGGGGTTCACGAGCAGTACTTC,CASSAGVHEQYF
TRBV5-6,TRBJ1-6,TRBD1,15,.,TGTGCCAGCAGCTTGGGGGGACAGGGGCAATCACCCCTCCACTTT,CASSLGGQGQSPLHF
TRBV9,TRBJ2-2,TRBD2,16,.,TGTGCCAGCAGCGGGAGGACTAGCGGTCCCACCGGGGAGCTGTTTTTT,CASSGRTSGPTGELFF
TRBV28,TRBJ1-2,.,15,.,TGTGCCCCCGCCCGGGCGGGGGCCCAAGGGGGGGGCTACACCTTC,CAPARAGAQGGGYTF
TRBV27,TRBJ1-6,TRBD1,14,.,TGTGCCAGCAGTTGGGGACAGGGAAATTCACCCCTCCACTTT,CASSWGQGNSPLHF
TRBV5-1,TRBJ2-7,TRBD1,15,.,TGCGCCAGCAGCTTTCTAACGACAGGGGACTACGAGCAGTACTTC,CASSFLTTGDYEQYF
TRBV19,TRBJ2-5,.,15,once,TGTGCCAGTAGTCCTCCCACAGGGCTAACGGAGACCCAGTACTTC,CASSPPTGLTETQYF
TRBV5-1,TRBJ2-1,.,13,.,TGCGCCAGCAGCTTGTATTCGGACAATGAGCAGTTCTTC,CASSLYSDNEQFF
TRBV2,TRBJ1-5,.,14,.,TGTGCCAGCAGTGCGTCACGCGGGGGACAGCCCCAGCATTTT,CASSASRGGQPQHF
TRBV2,TRBJ2-3,TRBD2,14,.,TGTGCCACCAGAGTAGCGGGAGTTCAAGATACGCAGTATTTT,CATRVAGVQDTQYF